Reported below is one TCR beta chain. Its matching antigen is unknown. Since it is a stray read in a library aimed at alpha chains, this beta chain has a size that is not meaningful. CDR3 length: 16 amino acids. The V and J ends lost 4 bases and 3 bases, in that order; junction bases with no gene match: 12. Documented time point: sample taken at primary tumor resection. This sample was taken from a study of spatial heterogeneity in lung cancer. Study results and limitations: Mutation counts in tumors were tracked by counts of expanded intratumoral alpha and beta TCRs.

One entry per CDR3 protein results from TCRdb running MiXCR on the 5' RACE reads. The repertoire includes approximately 9,500 distinct CDR3 sequences, less than 15% of them detected once, and roughly a tenth sits in the top ten. The receptor was isolated from a male donor with early-stage non-small cell lung cancer. The sample consisted of lung tumor tissue, taken at surgery. This chain uses TRBV12-3 or TRBV12-4 with TRBJ2-7, with 7 positions matching TRBD2. CDR3: CASSWGGSGEGYEQYF. The CDR3 DNA is TGTGCCAGCAGTTGGGGAGGGAGTGGCGAGGGCTACGAGCAGTACTTC.